The rows below give T cell receptor beta chains drawn from one sample of a study of blood T cells in healthy people across ages. Each CDR3 protein gets one entry after TCRdb re-called the 5' RACE reads with MiXCR. The sample has 910,000 or so distinct CDR3 sequences, 51% seen once. Sequencing was performed on blood. These TCRs come from a woman aged 60 to 75 in good health. Both conserved end residues are part of each CDR3. A D gene is named only where the DNA matches it firmly. Not all rows give a size; the values are once, few, many and, for expanded clones, a class.

TRBD1	TRBV28	NA	TRBJ2-4	TGTGCCAGCAGTCCAACTGACAGGGTACTCAAAAACATTCAGTACTTC	CASSPTDRVLKNIQYF
NA	TRBV27	NA	TRBJ2-1	TGTGCCAGCAGTCCCTTTCCGCCGGAGCAGTTCTTC	CASSPFPPEQFF
TRBD2	TRBV7-2	NA	TRBJ2-1	TGTGCCAGCAGCCCGATAGCGGGTGCCGCGCCTTATTCCAATGAGCAGTTCTTC	CASSPIAGAAPYSNEQFF
NA	TRBV12-3/TRBV12-4	NA	TRBJ1-1	TGTGCCAGCAGTTTTGAGGGAGACACTGAAGCTTTCTTT	CASSFEGDTEAFF
TRBD2	TRBV4-1	few	TRBJ2-1	TGCGCCAGCAGCCAAAGGAGAACGGGAGGGCCCAATGAGCAGTTCTTC	CASSQRRTGGPNEQFF
TRBD2	TRBV12-3/TRBV12-4	few	TRBJ2-5	TGTGCCAGCAGTCGGACTAGCGGGAGATCTGGGGAGACCCAGTACTTC	CASSRTSGRSGETQYF
NA	TRBV20-1	few	TRBJ2-4	TGCAGTGCTACAACCGGGACTTCCATTCAGTACTTC	CSATTGTSIQYF
TRBD1	TRBV12-3/TRBV12-4	NA	TRBJ2-7	TGTGCCAGCAGTACCCGGGACAGGGGGTTAGGCGAGCAGTACTTC	CASSTRDRGLGEQYF
NA	TRBV20-1	NA	TRBJ2-2	TGCAGTGCTAGGAACAGAGCGAACACCGGGGAGCTGTTTTTT	CSARNRANTGELFF
TRBD1	TRBV20-1	NA	TRBJ2-4	TGCAGTGCTAGACCGATGCCACAGGACAGGGAAGCCAAAAACATTCAGTACTTC	CSARPMPQDREAKNIQYF
NA	TRBV20-1	few	TRBJ2-7	TGCAGTGCTCCGGAAATGGGGCTGGGCTACGAGCAGTACTTC	CSAPEMGLGYEQYF
NA	TRBV7-2	NA	TRBJ2-7	TGTGCCAGCAGGCAGAACGGTTTGTACGAGCAGTACTTC	CASRQNGLYEQYF
NA	TRBV27	once	TRBJ2-3	TGTGCCAGCAGTTTATCTGGGGCGCAGTATTTT	CASSLSGAQYF
NA	TRBV7-2	NA	TRBJ2-4	TGTGCCAGCAGCTTACGCAGGGTAGGAAAAAACATTCGGTACTTC	CASSLRRVGKNIRYF
TRBD2	TRBV7-9	NA	TRBJ2-7	TGTGCCAGCAGCAGACGGACTAGCGGGAGTTTTGTCAACGAGCAGTACTTC	CASSRRTSGSFVNEQYF
NA	TRBV9	NA	TRBJ2-7	TGTGCCAGCAGCGTAGGTTCCGGGGGTATCTACGAGCAGTACTTC	CASSVGSGGIYEQYF
TRBD1	TRBV28	few	TRBJ2-5	TGTGCCAGCAGTTCAATCGCCCCCGGGGCCTCAGGGGGAGAGACCCAGTACTTC	CASSSIAPGASGGETQYF
NA	TRBV2	NA	TRBJ2-5	TGTGCCAGCAGCGGGGGACCATTCCAAGAGACCCAGTACTTC	CASSGGPFQETQYF
TRBD2	TRBV4-2	few	TRBJ2-3	TGTGCCAGCAGCCAAGCCTCACTAGCGGCGCAGTATTTT	CASSQASLAAQYF
NA	TRBV7-2	NA	TRBJ2-1	TGTGCCAGCAGCCCTCCGGAGGGGCGCTCCAATGAGCAGTTCTTC	CASSPPEGRSNEQFF
NA	TRBV20-1	few	TRBJ2-7	TGCAGTGCTAGAGATCGCGGGACAGTGTCCTACGAGCAGTACTTC	CSARDRGTVSYEQYF
TRBD2	TRBV28	NA	TRBJ2-5	TGTGCCAGCAGTTTAGTGGGACTAGACGGGACCCAGTACTTC	CASSLVGLDGTQYF
NA	TRBV20-1	few	TRBJ2-1	TGCAGTGCTAGAGATCACAGGAGAGGTTCCTACAATGAGCAGTTCTTC	CSARDHRRGSYNEQFF
NA	TRBV7-2	few	TRBJ2-3	TGTGCCAGCAGCTCCCCCCGGGACTCCCTTATTGCAGATACGCAGTATTTT	CASSSPRDSLIADTQYF
NA	TRBV10-3	few	TRBJ1-2	TGTGCCATCAGTGAGTCGTCAGGCAACTATGGCTACACCTTC	CAISESSGNYGYTF
NA	TRBV5-6	few	TRBJ1-2	TGTGCCAGCAGCTTGGGCGGGATTGTGACTGGCTACACCTTC	CASSLGGIVTGYTF
NA	TRBV25-1	few	TRBJ1-1	TGTGCCAGCAGTGAATTGAATCTGATACCAGGTGGAGCTTTCTTT	CASSELNLIPGGAFF
NA	TRBV29-1	NA	TRBJ2-7	TGCAGCCCTGGGGGTGTATCCTACGAGCAGTACTTC	CSPGGVSYEQYF
TRBD2	TRBV28	NA	TRBJ2-7	TGTGCCAGCAGCCCCGGCCCGGGGACTAGGTCCTACAATGAGCAGTACTTC	CASSPGPGTRSYNEQYF
NA	TRBV28	NA	TRBJ2-5	TGTAAGGAGAAAGAGACCCAGTACTTC	CKEKETQYF
NA	TRBV5-1	NA	TRBJ2-3	TGCGCCGGCGCCTTGGGGACGGACCCAGATACGCAGTATTTT	CAGALGTDPDTQYF
TRBD1	TRBV20-1	few	TRBJ1-5	TGCAGTGCTAACAGGGGAAGGAGCAATCAGCCCCAGCATTTT	CSANRGRSNQPQHF
NA	TRBV20-1	few	TRBJ1-1	TGCAGTGCTAGAGAACCCCAGGGAGTCGACACTGAAGCTTTCTTT	CSAREPQGVDTEAFF
NA	TRBV7-2	NA	TRBJ1-1	TGTGCCAGCAGCTCCAGCGTGGCAGAAACTGAAGCTTTCTTT	CASSSSVAETEAFF
TRBD1	TRBV12-3/TRBV12-4	NA	TRBJ2-5	TGTGCCAGCAGTCCCGGGACAGTTTCGGAGACCCAGTACTTC	CASSPGTVSETQYF
NA	TRBV7-8	NA	TRBJ1-2	TGTGCCAGCAGCTCTCGAGACTATGGCTACACCTTC	CASSSRDYGYTF
NA	TRBV7-9	NA	TRBJ2-7	TGTGCCAGCAGCTTACCAACAGTAAACCCCTACGAGCAGTACTTC	CASSLPTVNPYEQYF
TRBD2	TRBV6-5	NA	TRBJ2-7	TGTACCAGCAGCCAAGGGACTAGCGCCTCCTACGAGCAGTACTTC	CTSSQGTSASYEQYF